The next 5 T cell receptor beta chains were all read from a single sample in a study of blood T cell repertoires in COVID-19. Sequencing used immunoSEQ multiplex PCR; TCRdb keeps in-frame clones, though not all of them. The sample includes 120,000 or so clones, 69% of them seen just once. The sample consisted of peripheral blood. The source is a woman aged 65 to 85 with acute or convalescent COVID-19.

The V and J genes are TRBV19 and TRBJ2-7; 8 nucleotides match TRBD2. The trim removed 6 bases at V and 3 bases at J, leaving 10 bases unmatched. The CDR3 has 15 residues. Germline loops: CDR1 LNHDA, CDR2 SQIVND (reference sequence). CDR3 sequence reads: CASSDSGTPFYEQYF. The CDR3 DNA reads TGTGCCAGTAGCGATAGCGGGACCCCCTTCTACGAGCAGTACTTC.

The chain combines TRBV6-2 or TRBV6-3 with TRBJ2-7; D remains unclear. V was trimmed by 5 bases and J by 3 bases, leaving 8 bases between them. CDR1 is MNHEY and CDR2 is SVGEGT in the germline V gene. The CDR3 runs to 12 residues. The DNA of the CDR3 is TGTGCCAGCAGTCCGTGGAGCTACGAGCAGTACTTC. This codes for CASSPWSYEQYF.

The V call is TRBV5-6, the J call TRBJ1-6; D is unclear. This CDR3 has 14 residues. V was cut by 2 bases and J by 7 bases, with 10 bases left in between. CDR1 SGHDT and CDR2 YYEEEE come from the germline V gene. This chain's CDR3 is CASSLGLRNSPLHF. Written as DNA, the CDR3 is TGTGCCAGCAGCTTAGGACTACGGAATTCACCCCTCCACTTT.

The V and J genes are TRBV10-3 and TRBJ1-4; 7 positions match TRBD1. V trimming: 3 bases; J trimming: 8 bases; junction bases outside the gene matches: 9. Germline V gives CDR1 ENHRY, CDR2 SYGVKD. The CDR3 has 15 amino acids. The CDR3 loop is CAISDEGRGKEKLFF. CDR3 DNA sequence: TGTGCCATCAGTGATGAGGGCAGGGGGAAGGAAAAACTGTTTTTT.

In regard to this clone: Other DNA variants within this sample encode the same CDR3. The chain uses TRBV6-6 and TRBJ2-7; D gene ambiguous. CDR1 and CDR2 (germline): MNHNY, SVGAGI (reference sequence). CDR3 size: 13 residues. Trimming took off 2 bases at V and 1 base at J, with 6 bases between the two ends. CDR3: CASSYPGSYEQYF. CDR3 DNA: TGTGCCAGCAGTTACCCCGGTTCCTACGAGCAGTACTTC.